This TCR beta chain derives from a study of naive and memory T cell subsets. Study conclusions and caveats: There was no ground truth to check naive and memory subset results. In CD4 and CD8 cells, diversity dropped from naive through EMRA.

CMV status came from CD4+ IFNgamma after overnight CMV lysate stimulation. Germline lookup yields CDR1 SQVTM and CDR2 ANQGSEA. J was trimmed by 4 bases and V by 6 bases; bases with no gene match: 5. The CDR3 sequence is 12 residues long. An equimolar mix of two oligonucleotides served as the beta constant-region primer for TRBC1 and TRBC2. TCRdb re-called the UMI-ligation and nested PCR reads through MiXCR, storing one row per CDR3 protein. The table has over 20,000 distinct CDR3 sequences, more than 9.5% seen once. The table lists this clonotype with a few counts. Its specificity is unknown. The chain is built from TRBV29-1 and TRBJ2-5; 7 positions agree with TRBD1. Sequenced: central memory CD8+ T cells from blood. The receptor was derived from a human donor in good health. The CDR3 bases are TGCAGCGTGATCCCAGGGGGAGAGACCCAGTACTTC. It translates to CSVIPGGETQYF.